The rows below give T cell receptor beta chains drawn from one sample of a study of tumor-infiltrating lymphocytes in primary liver carcinoma. Each CDR3 protein is one row after TCRdb ran MiXCR on the multiplex PCR reads. Here the sample spans roughly 50,000 distinct CDR3 sequences, roughly 77% being singletons. The material sequenced was liver tumor tissue from sampling region 2. These receptors all come from a man aged 35 to 55 with primary liver carcinoma and hepatitis B virus infection. Both conserved end residues are part of each CDR3. Each record gives: CDR3 protein, D gene, J gene, V gene. The D gene is left open where the match is weak.

cdr3_aa: CSVEGLVSSYEPYF
d_call: .
j_call: TRBJ2-7
v_call: TRBV29-1

cdr3_aa: CVNSSTTGRNSPLHF
d_call: TRBD1
j_call: TRBJ1-6
v_call: TRBV12-3/TRBV12-4

cdr3_aa: CSVAVHPKYF
d_call: .
j_call: TRBJ2-3
v_call: TRBV29-1

cdr3_aa: CASSYSTGTEAFF
d_call: .
j_call: TRBJ1-1
v_call: TRBV6-5

cdr3_aa: CVSNSGPGNGYTF
d_call: .
j_call: TRBJ1-2
v_call: TRBV12-3/TRBV12-4

cdr3_aa: CASGFRPARLEVEQYF
d_call: .
j_call: TRBJ2-7
v_call: TRBV11-2

cdr3_aa: CANNQDFSGSSYDQYF
d_call: .
j_call: TRBJ2-7
v_call: TRBV4-1

cdr3_aa: CASTKGGVHNQPQHF
d_call: .
j_call: TRBJ1-5
v_call: TRBV6-1

cdr3_aa: CARSYAMGGTGELFF
d_call: .
j_call: TRBJ2-2
v_call: TRBV6-5

cdr3_aa: CANGRDGDRDEQYF
d_call: TRBD1
j_call: TRBJ2-7
v_call: TRBV4-1

cdr3_aa: CASSVLPTGSHSGANVLTF
d_call: .
j_call: TRBJ2-6
v_call: TRBV10-2

cdr3_aa: CASGLDRAYNSPLHF
d_call: TRBD1
j_call: TRBJ1-6
v_call: TRBV12-3/TRBV12-4

cdr3_aa: CTVSGSSGTSGGDTQYF
d_call: TRBD2
j_call: TRBJ2-3
v_call: TRBV10-3

cdr3_aa: CASSQTGPSCNSLLHF
d_call: .
j_call: TRBJ1-6
v_call: TRBV4-1

cdr3_aa: CPSSPPGENTEAFF
d_call: .
j_call: TRBJ1-1
v_call: TRBV5-4

cdr3_aa: CSVGEGSNQPQHF
d_call: .
j_call: TRBJ1-5
v_call: TRBV29-1

cdr3_aa: CASRGLAREYYEQFF
d_call: TRBD2
j_call: TRBJ2-1
v_call: TRBV6-5

cdr3_aa: CASSPRSGANVLTF
d_call: .
j_call: TRBJ2-6
v_call: TRBV5-1

cdr3_aa: CASSSPQGNTEAFF
d_call: .
j_call: TRBJ1-1
v_call: TRBV2

cdr3_aa: CANSPIDEPPYEQYF
d_call: .
j_call: TRBJ2-7
v_call: TRBV4-1

cdr3_aa: CAISTRDSGDTQYF
d_call: .
j_call: TRBJ2-3
v_call: TRBV10-3

cdr3_aa: CASSRSGQPGELFF
d_call: .
j_call: TRBJ2-2
v_call: TRBV5-1

cdr3_aa: CASSYAVHGAGGMFF
d_call: TRBD2
j_call: TRBJ2-2
v_call: TRBV6-5

cdr3_aa: CASSYYWDSALNEKLFF
d_call: .
j_call: TRBJ1-4
v_call: TRBV6-5

cdr3_aa: CASNFMGQDEKLFF
d_call: TRBD1
j_call: TRBJ1-4
v_call: TRBV27

cdr3_aa: CASSGGGMGAGQPQHF
d_call: .
j_call: TRBJ1-5
v_call: TRBV2

cdr3_aa: CSVGRTGLDAGYTF
d_call: TRBD1
j_call: TRBJ1-2
v_call: TRBV29-1

cdr3_aa: CASSFGLEGGFGETQYF
d_call: .
j_call: TRBJ2-5
v_call: TRBV28

cdr3_aa: CAWSLGQGNTGELFF
d_call: .
j_call: TRBJ2-2
v_call: TRBV30

cdr3_aa: CVSSGELAERNTGELFF
d_call: TRBD2
j_call: TRBJ2-2
v_call: TRBV11-2

cdr3_aa: CASSLEGLGNYPQHF
d_call: .
j_call: TRBJ1-5
v_call: TRBV5-1

cdr3_aa: CASSSGTSNRPQRF
d_call: .
j_call: TRBJ1-5
v_call: TRBV7-8

cdr3_aa: CTSSSRGGGSYEQYF
d_call: .
j_call: TRBJ2-7
v_call: TRBV4-1

cdr3_aa: CASSTHRDRGILNTEAFF
d_call: TRBD1
j_call: TRBJ1-1
v_call: TRBV4-2

cdr3_aa: CASSLLGGFGNIQYF
d_call: .
j_call: TRBJ2-4
v_call: TRBV5-6

cdr3_aa: CASSFSGRVNGELLF
d_call: TRBD2
j_call: TRBJ2-2
v_call: TRBV7-9

cdr3_aa: CASKAPASTDTQYF
d_call: .
j_call: TRBJ2-3
v_call: TRBV2

cdr3_aa: CASSLEVGGEKLLF
d_call: .
j_call: TRBJ1-4
v_call: TRBV11-2

cdr3_aa: CPSSPQRGWDTQYF
d_call: .
j_call: TRBJ2-4
v_call: TRBV11-2

cdr3_aa: CASSGGSRAGRSDTQYF
d_call: TRBD2
j_call: TRBJ2-3
v_call: TRBV28

cdr3_aa: CASSLTDTTYKQYF
d_call: .
j_call: TRBJ2-7
v_call: TRBV11-2

cdr3_aa: CTSSAASGRSRETQYF
d_call: TRBD2
j_call: TRBJ2-5
v_call: TRBV11-2

cdr3_aa: CAIIGGGEADTQYF
d_call: TRBD2
j_call: TRBJ2-3
v_call: TRBV10-3

cdr3_aa: CSVHTGRSGANVMTF
d_call: .
j_call: TRBJ2-6
v_call: TRBV29-1

cdr3_aa: CASSKGSQETLYF
d_call: .
j_call: TRBJ2-5
v_call: TRBV6-5

cdr3_aa: CSVHPGASSYNEQFF
d_call: .
j_call: TRBJ2-1
v_call: TRBV29-1

cdr3_aa: CASSPTGGPYGYTF
d_call: .
j_call: TRBJ1-2
v_call: TRBV12-3/TRBV12-4

cdr3_aa: CASSELSKGDEAFF
d_call: .
j_call: TRBJ1-1
v_call: TRBV6-1

cdr3_aa: CASSLTRGTGASF
d_call: .
j_call: TRBJ1-1
v_call: TRBV11-3

cdr3_aa: CASSFSYWRANVPYEQYF
d_call: .
j_call: TRBJ2-7
v_call: TRBV6-5

cdr3_aa: CASSLALGGRSCNEQFF
d_call: TRBD2
j_call: TRBJ2-1
v_call: TRBV7-9

cdr3_aa: CASSYSTVAARLQYF
d_call: .
j_call: TRBJ2-3
v_call: TRBV6-5

cdr3_aa: CATSDVSGANVLTF
d_call: .
j_call: TRBJ2-6
v_call: TRBV24-1

cdr3_aa: CVSSFGTVQETQYF
d_call: .
j_call: TRBJ2-5
v_call: TRBV28

cdr3_aa: CASSPDEPLQIARSTDTQYF
d_call: .
j_call: TRBJ2-3
v_call: TRBV11-2

cdr3_aa: CACSHTEGRLARPNKQFF
d_call: .
j_call: TRBJ2-1
v_call: TRBV11-2

cdr3_aa: CAISGRQGSQDTQYF
d_call: TRBD1
j_call: TRBJ2-5
v_call: TRBV10-3

cdr3_aa: CANSLGRGLAYGQYF
d_call: TRBD1
j_call: TRBJ2-7
v_call: TRBV11-2

cdr3_aa: CARSQDGGGLGNQPQHF
d_call: .
j_call: TRBJ1-5
v_call: TRBV4-2

cdr3_aa: CSDRPGGSYEQYF
d_call: TRBD2
j_call: TRBJ2-7
v_call: TRBV20-1